This T cell receptor (beta chain) came from a study of T cells in Graves' hyperthyroidism and ophthalmopathy. CDR1 and CDR2 (germline): MDHEN, SYDVKM. CDR3 length equals 16 residues. V lost 2 bases and J lost 4; bases outside the gene matches: 6. Calling Graves' hyperthyroidism stable meant ophthalmopathy did not progress within 18 months. Orbital computed tomography and thyroid ultrasound, together with serum TRAb and thyroxine and clinical symptoms, were used for diagnoses. This clonotype came up many times. TCR beta CDR3 regions were amplified from RNA. The HTBI primer set was used in a first-round RT-PCR of the TCR CDR3. One entry per CDR3 protein results from TCRdb running MiXCR on the multiplex PCR reads. The table records some 700,000 distinct CDR3 sequences, 17% of them present only once.

The clonotype originates from a man aged 50 or older with Graves' hyperthyroidism. Source material: blood. V and J are TRBV28 and TRBJ2-1; 9 bases agree with TRBD2. The CDR3 sequence: CASSLGSGSPYNEQFF. The CDR3 DNA reads as TGTGCCAGCAGTTTAGGTAGCGGGAGCCCTTACAATGAGCAGTTCTTC.